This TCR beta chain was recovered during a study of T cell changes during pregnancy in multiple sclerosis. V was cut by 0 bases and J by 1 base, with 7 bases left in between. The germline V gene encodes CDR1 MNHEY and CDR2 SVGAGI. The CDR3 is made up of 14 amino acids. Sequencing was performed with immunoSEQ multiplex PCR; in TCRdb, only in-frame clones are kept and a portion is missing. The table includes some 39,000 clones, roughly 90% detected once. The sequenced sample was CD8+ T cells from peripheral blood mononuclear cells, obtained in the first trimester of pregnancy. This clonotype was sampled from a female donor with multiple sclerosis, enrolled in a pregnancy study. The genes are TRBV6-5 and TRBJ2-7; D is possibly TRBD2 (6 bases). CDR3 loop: CASSYSRESYEQYF. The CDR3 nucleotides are TGTGCCAGCAGTTACTCTCGGGAGTCCTACGAGCAGTACTTC.